This record covers a single T cell receptor beta chain. What it recognizes is unknown. This sample stems from a study of EBV T-cell therapy then PD-1 blockade in nasopharyngeal carcinoma. Treatment indicated: AdE1-LMPpoly-expanded autologous EBV-specific T-cell therapy followed by anti-PD-1 nivolumab. Profiling relied on immunoSEQ multiplex PCR, and the TCRdb table lists in-frame clones only, not all of them. Here the sample spans about 17,000 clones, over 70% being singletons. This TCR was recovered from a middle-aged man with nasopharyngeal carcinoma. Sequencing used CD8+ T cells from blood, obtained at day 0 from a patient whose treatment included autologous EBV-specific T cells and nivolumab.

This CDR3 is CASSIHWVANTGELFF. DNA of the CDR3: TGTGCCAGCAGCATTCACTGGGTCGCGAACACCGGGGAGCTGTTTTTT. The gene calls are TRBV5-5 and TRBJ2-2; D is undetermined. The V gene lost 4 bases and the J gene lost 0 bases, with 13 bases spanning the gap. Germline V gene sequence: CDR1 SGHKS, CDR2 YYEKEE (reference sequence). The CDR3 covers 16 residues.